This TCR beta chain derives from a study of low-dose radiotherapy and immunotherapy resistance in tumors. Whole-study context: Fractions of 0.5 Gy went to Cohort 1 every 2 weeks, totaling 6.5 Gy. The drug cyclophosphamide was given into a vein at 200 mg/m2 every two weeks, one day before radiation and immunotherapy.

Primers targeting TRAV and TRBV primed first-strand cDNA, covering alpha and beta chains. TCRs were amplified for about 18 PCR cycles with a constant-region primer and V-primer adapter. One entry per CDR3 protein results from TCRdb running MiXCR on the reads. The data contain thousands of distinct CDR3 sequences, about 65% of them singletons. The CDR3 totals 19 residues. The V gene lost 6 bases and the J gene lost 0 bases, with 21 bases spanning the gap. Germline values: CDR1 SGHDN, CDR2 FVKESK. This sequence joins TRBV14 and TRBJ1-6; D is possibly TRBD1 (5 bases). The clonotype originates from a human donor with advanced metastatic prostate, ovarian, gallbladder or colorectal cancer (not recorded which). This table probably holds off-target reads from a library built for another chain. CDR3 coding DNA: TGTGCCAGCAGTCAGTCCCCCCGGGGCCCGAGCTCCTATAATTCACCCCTCCACTTT. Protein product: CASSQSPRGPSSYNSPLHF.